The 26 T cell receptor beta chains in this list originate from one sample, sequenced in a study of T cells in tuberculosis. Repertoires were generated with immunoSEQ multiplex PCR, while TCRdb's copy carries only in-frame clones and drops some. This sample has about 40,000 clones, with 90% to 95% found just once. Sample: PBMCs. Receptors were obtained from a donor aged 10-29 years with latent tuberculosis or without tuberculosis infection. Some clones in this sample may be carry-over from other donors' samples.

The chain joins TRBV10-2 to TRBJ1-1, with D perhaps matching TRBD1 (5 bases). This CDR3 is built from 12 residues. Germline CDR1 is WSHSY and CDR2 is SAAADI. V lost 7 bases and J lost 5, with 11 bases in between. The CDR3 protein is CASMKGATEAFF. The CDR3 nucleotides read TGCGCCAGCATGAAAGGGGCAACTGAAGCTTTCTTT.

The rearrangement uses TRBV19 and TRBJ1-4; D uncertain. The V gene lost 3 bases and the J gene lost 2 bases, with 10 bases spanning the gap. CDR1 and CDR2 from the germline V gene are LNHDA and SQIVND (reference sequence). The CDR3 contains 15 residues. CDR3 sequence: CASSISGVTNEKLFF. The CDR3 bases are TGTGCCAGTAGTATTTCCGGGGTTACTAATGAAAAACTGTTTTTT.

The J gene is TRBJ2-7, the V gene TRBV9; unclear D gene. Per germline, CDR1 SGDLS and CDR2 YYNGEE. This CDR3 is built from 15 residues. The V gene lost 0 bases and the J gene lost 4 bases, with 14 bases spanning the gap. The CDR3 nucleotides read TGTGCCAGCAGCGTAGGGGCAGGCCTCACGTACGAGCAGTACTTC. Translation: CASSVGAGLTYEQYF.

The chain combines TRBV5-5 with TRBJ2-3; 8 nucleotides agree with TRBD2. V gave up 1 base and J gave up 3 bases; unmatched junction bases: 7. Germline V gene sequence: CDR1 SGHKS, CDR2 YYEKEE (reference sequence). The CDR3 totals 16 residues. CDR3: CASSLYAGGGTDTQYF. Here the CDR3 DNA reads TGTGCCAGCAGCTTGTACGCGGGGGGCGGTACAGATACGCAGTATTTT.

This chain connects TRBV27 to TRBJ2-1; D is possibly TRBD1 (5 bases). Germline V gene data show CDR1 as MNHEY and CDR2 as SMNVEV (reference sequence). This CDR3 contains 11 residues. Trimming stripped 7 bases from V and 9 bases from J, with 10 bases between. In DNA form, the CDR3 reads TGTGCCAGCATCCAGGGTAGTGAGCAGTTCTTC. Its translation is CASIQGSEQFF.

The chain joins TRBV6-1 to TRBJ2-7; TRBD1 matches 9 bases. CDR1 is MNHNS and CDR2 is SASEGT in the germline V gene. The CDR3 has 12 amino acids. V gave up 6 bases and J gave up 6 bases; unmatched junction bases: 3. Here the CDR3 reads CASSADRGEQYV. CDR3 DNA: TGTGCCAGCAGCGCGGACAGGGGCGAGCAGTACGTC.

This clone was observed once. The CDR3 protein is CASSQQASLGTEAFF. For the CDR3, the DNA is TGTGCCAGCAGTCAACAGGCTTCCTTGGGGACTGAAGCTTTCTTT. J is TRBJ1-1 and V is TRBV6-5; tentative D call: TRBD1 (5 bases). The CDR3 consists of 15 residues. Trimming removed 5 bases from V and 5 bases from J, with 18 bases in between. Germline CDR1 reads MNHEY; CDR2 reads SVGAGI.

This clone showed up just once. CDR3 residues: CASSSQAGVTDTQYF. The CDR3 DNA follows: TGTGCCAGCAGCTCCCAAGCGGGGGTGACAGATACGCAGTATTTT. This chain joins TRBV11-2 and TRBJ2-3, with TRBD2 identical over 8 bases. CDR1 is SGHAT and CDR2 is FQNNGV in the germline V gene. The CDR3 is 15 residues long. Trimming cost V 4 bases and J 3 bases; bases outside gene matches: 6.

This clone was seen a single time. The chain couples TRBV6-1 to TRBJ1-1, with 7 bases matching TRBD1. The length of the CDR3 is 15 residues. Germline loops: CDR1 MNHNS, CDR2 SASEGT. The V segment lost 6 bases and the J segment 1 base; nucleotides outside the gene matches: 8. The CDR3 is CASSGTETWNTEAFF. DNA for the CDR3: TGTGCCAGCAGCGGGACAGAAACCTGGAACACTGAAGCTTTCTTT.

The V gene is TRBV4-3, the J gene TRBJ2-1, with 7 bases lining up with TRBD2. This CDR3 region has 18 residues. Germline V gene lookup returns CDR1 LGHNA and CDR2 YSLEER. The V and J ends lost 0 bases and 1 base, in that order; junction bases with no gene match: 9. The DNA of the CDR3 is TGCGCCAGCAGCCAAGACTTTGCGCGGGGGTATTCCTACAATGAGCAGTTCTTC. It specifies CASSQDFARGYSYNEQFF.

In this sample, this clone turned up once. Germline and junction disagree at one end, which may indicate a read error. The chain uses TRBV5-4 and TRBJ2-1; possibly TRBD2 for D (6 bases). From germline, CDR1 is SGHNT and CDR2 YYREEE (reference sequence). The CDR3 covers 15 residues. For the CDR3, the DNA is TGTGCCAGTAGCTTAGACGGGAGCTCCTACAATGAGCAGTTCTTC. Translation: CASSLDGSSYNEQFF.

The chain combines TRBV19 with TRBJ2-4; 8 bases match TRBD1. Germline CDR1 and CDR2: LNHDA and SQIVND (reference sequence). This CDR3 is built from 15 residues. The trim removed 4 bases at V and 3 bases at J, leaving 5 bases unmatched. CDR3 bases: TGTGCCAGTAGTAAAGGACAGGGACACAAAAACATTCAGTACTTC. This sequence encodes CASSKGQGHKNIQYF.

The V and J genes are TRBV18 and TRBJ1-2, with 7 bases that match TRBD1. This CDR3 spans 14 amino acids. V shed 2 bases, J shed 4 bases, and the junction held 4 bases outside the gene matches. CDR1 is KGHSH, CDR2 LQKENI, per germline. As DNA, the CDR3 is TGTGCCAGCTCACCATCCAGGGGGTTCTATGGCTACACCTTC. Translated, it gives CASSPSRGFYGYTF.

This chain joins TRBV5-1 and TRBJ1-5; 12 nucleotides align to TRBD1. Losses at the gene ends were 2 bases for V and 0 bases for J; bases not matched to a gene: 18. The CDR3 covers 22 residues. The germline V gene has CDR1 SGHRS and CDR2 YFSETQ. The CDR3 coding sequence is TGCGCCAGCAGCTTAAGGATAAGATCCGGGACAGGGGGCCCCTATAGCAATCAGCCCCAGCATTTT. Amino acids: CASSLRIRSGTGGPYSNQPQHF. The full variable domain, rest sourced from reference TRBV5-1 and TRBJ1-5, is KAGVTQTPRYLIKTRGQQVTLSCSPISGHRSVSWYQQTPGQGLQFLFEYFSETQRNKGNFPGRFSGRQFSNSRSEMNVSTLELGDSALYLCASSLRIRSGTGGPYSNQPQHFGDGTRLSIL.

This clone was seen once. CDR3 loop: CASRIDNSYEQYF. The DNA for the CDR3 is TGTGCCAGCAGGATCGACAACTCCTACGAGCAGTACTTC. V and J are TRBV2 and TRBJ2-7, with D unresolved. V lost 6 bases and J lost 0, with 9 bases in between. The CDR3 sequence is 13 residues long. Germline V gives CDR1 SNHLY, CDR2 FYNNEI.

For the CDR3, the DNA is TGTGCCAGCACAGACACTAGCATTAGCAATCAGCCCCAGCATTTT. It encodes CASTDTSISNQPQHF. The V and J genes are TRBV6-5 and TRBJ1-5; no clear D. V gave up 7 bases and J gave up 0 bases, with 13 bases separating them. The germline CDR1 and CDR2 sequences are MNHEY and SVGAGI. This CDR3 has 15 residues.

This sequence joins TRBV12-5 and TRBJ2-3; D uncertain. Germline lookup yields CDR1 LGHNT and CDR2 FRNRAP. This CDR3 has 14 residues. With 5 bases removed from V and 2 bases from J, the gap between germline ends came to 11 bases. The DNA for the CDR3 is TGTGCTAGTGGTCCCGAGGCATTCACAGATACGCAGTATTTT. Its translation: CASGPEAFTDTQYF.

CDR3 protein: CSVDRTGLGDTQYF. The CDR3 DNA reads TGCAGCGTCGATAGGACGGGATTGGGAGATACGCAGTATTTT. The genes are TRBV29-1 and TRBJ2-3; weak D call: TRBD2 (5 bases). The germline V and J ends were trimmed by 6 bases and 5 bases, with 18 bases remaining between them. The CDR3 is 14 amino acids. CDR1 is SQVTM and CDR2 is ANQGSEA in the germline V gene.

V and J are TRBV28 and TRBJ1-1; D ambiguous. The V gene lost 8 bases and the J gene lost 10 bases, with 11 bases spanning the gap. This CDR3 is built from 10 residues. Germline values: CDR1 MDHEN, CDR2 SYDVKM. The CDR3 DNA reads as TGTGCCAGCGGGAGGGATCGAGCTTTCTTT. It encodes CASGRDRAFF.

The chain is built from TRBV4-1 and TRBJ2-1; TRBD2 is a possible D gene (5 bases). Per germline, CDR1 MGHRA and CDR2 YSYEKL. The ends were cut back, 1 base at V and 11 bases at J, with 9 bases in the middle. The CDR3 runs 12 residues. The CDR3 protein is CASSQARGKQFF. The CDR3 nucleotides are TGCGCCAGCAGCCAAGCCCGGGGAAAGCAGTTCTTC.

This chain joins TRBV7-8 and TRBJ1-2; TRBD1 is a possible D gene (6 bases). The CDR3 consists of 16 residues. The germline V gene has CDR1 SGHVS and CDR2 FQNEAQ. V lost 5 bases, J lost 6 bases, and 22 bases lay in between. The DNA of the CDR3 is TGTGCCAGCAGCAATATAGCCCGGGACAATGTGGATGGCTACACCTTC. Translating gives CASSNIARDNVDGYTF. The complete variable domain, with remaining parts taken from reference TRBV7-8 and TRBJ1-2, reads GAGVSQSPRYKVAKRGQDVALRCDPISGHVSLFWYQQALGQGPEFLTYFQNEAQLDKSGLPSDRFFAERPEGSVSTLKIQRTQQEDSAVYLCASSNIARDNVDGYTFGSGTRLTVV.

The chain joins TRBV29-1 to TRBJ2-5; 12 bases map to TRBD2. There are 18 residues in the CDR3. V was clipped by 6 bases and J by 2 bases; unmatched bases: 16. Looked up from germline, CDR1 is SQVTM and CDR2 is ANQGSEA. The CDR3 reads CSVLPLLAGGRWQETQYF. Here the CDR3 DNA reads TGCAGCGTCCTCCCCCTACTAGCGGGGGGCCGGTGGCAAGAGACCCAGTACTTC.

This rearrangement joins TRBV6-1 to TRBJ1-2; D gene uncertain. The CDR3 runs 14 residues. Germline lookup yields CDR1 MNHNS and CDR2 SASEGT. V was trimmed by 2 bases and J by 4 bases, leaving 11 bases between them. CDR3 sequence reads: CASSELARLYGYTF. DNA for the CDR3: TGTGCCAGCAGTGAATTGGCCAGACTCTATGGCTACACCTTC.

V and J are TRBV19 and TRBJ2-1, with D possibly TRBD2 on 5 matching bases. Germline V gene lookup returns CDR1 LNHDA and CDR2 SQIVND (reference sequence). V lost 5 bases to trimming and J lost 0 bases, with 8 bases between them. This CDR3 region has 14 residues. CDR3 protein: CASSEGSSYNEQFF. In DNA, the CDR3 is TGTGCCAGTAGTGAAGGGAGCTCCTACAATGAGCAGTTCTTC.

V usage is TRBV4-3 and J usage is TRBJ1-3, with 10 bases fitting TRBD1. Germline V gene data show CDR1 as LGHNA and CDR2 as YSLEER. V lost 5 bases to trimming and J lost 5 bases; unmatched junction nucleotides: 6. The CDR3 contains 15 residues. The CDR3 DNA reads as TGCGCCAGCAGCAGCCGGGACAGGGGTAGAAACACCATATATTTT. Translation: CASSSRDRGRNTIYF.

The CDR3 loop reads CASESVSGNTIYF. The CDR3 region has the DNA TGTGCCAGCGAGAGTGTCTCTGGAAACACCATATATTTT. This chain connects TRBV6-1 to TRBJ1-3; unclear D gene. Per the germline V gene, CDR1 is MNHNS and CDR2 is SASEGT. The CDR3 spans 13 residues. Trimming pared 8 bases from V and 0 bases from J, leaving 8 bases between.